Listed below are T cell receptor beta chains from one sample, sequenced in a study of blood T cell repertoires in COVID-19. The method was immunoSEQ multiplex PCR; TCRdb's version includes in-frame clones alone and lacks a portion of them. The sample yields roughly 250,000 clones, approximately 84% seen once. The sequenced sample was peripheral blood. These receptors were taken from a person aged 65 to 79 with COVID-19, enrolled during active disease. CDR3s include the opening cysteine and the closing phenylalanine or tryptophan. A D gene is named only where the DNA matches it firmly. The listing skips clone size in some rows; elsewhere it reads once, few, many or a size class.

v_gene	j_gene	d_gene	abundance	CDR3aa	CDR3nt
TRBV10-3	TRBJ1-3	TRBD1	-	CAIIRTGASGNTIYF	TGTGCCATCATTAGGACAGGAGCCTCTGGAAACACCATATATTTT
TRBV6-1	TRBJ2-2	TRBD2	-	CASSGREGRNTGELFF	TGTGCCAGCAGTGGCCGGGAGGGCCGCAACACCGGGGAGCTGTTTTTT
TRBV5-1	TRBJ2-2	TRBD1	-	CASKPTGTANTGELFF	TGCGCCAGCAAACCCACGGGGACAGCTAACACCGGGGAGCTGTTTTTT
TRBV3-1/TRBV3-2	TRBJ2-5	TRBD2	-	CASSQGGGGGETQYF	TGTGCCAGCAGCCAAGGCGGGGGAGGAGGAGAGACCCAGTACTTC
TRBV19	TRBJ1-5	-	-	CASKEVPRGNQPQHF	TGTGCCAGTAAGGAGGTACCAAGGGGCAATCAGCCCCAGCATTTT
TRBV14	TRBJ1-6	-	few	CASSQPHGVYYNSPLHF	TGTGCCAGCAGCCAACCGCACGGGGTTTACTATAATTCACCCCTCCACTTT
TRBV5-5	TRBJ2-7	TRBD1	few	CASSTINRGNHEQYF	TGTGCCAGCAGCACCATTAACAGGGGGAACCACGAGCAGTACTTC
TRBV19	TRBJ1-5	-	-	CATGESGYSNQPQHF	TGTGCCACCGGGGAGTCGGGCTATAGCAATCAGCCCCAGCATTTT
TRBV18	TRBJ1-2	-	-	CASSPPGPANYGYTF	TGTGCCAGCTCACCCCCTGGGCCAGCTAACTATGGCTACACCTTC
TRBV7-6	TRBJ2-5	TRBD2	-	CASSMRGLAGEETQYF	TGTGCCAGCAGCATGCGGGGACTAGCGGGGGAAGAGACCCAGTACTTC
TRBV6-2/TRBV6-3	TRBJ2-7	TRBD2	-	CASSRTSGMYEQYF	TGTGCCAGCAGTCGGACTAGCGGGATGTACGAGCAGTACTTC
TRBV7-2	TRBJ2-6	TRBD1	-	CASSFADRGASGANVLTF	TGTGCCAGCAGCTTTGCAGACAGGGGGGCCTCTGGGGCCAACGTCCTGACTTTC
TRBV11-2	TRBJ1-2	-	-	CASSLGGGDSSINYGYTF	TGTGCCAGCAGCCTAGGTGGGGGGGACTCATCCATTAACTATGGCTACACCTTC
TRBV25-1	TRBJ1-2	-	-	CASSEPTAYYGYTF	TGTGCCAGCAGTGAACCTACAGCCTACTATGGCTACACCTTC
TRBV5-1	TRBJ2-1	-	-	CASSPQIDEQFF	TGCGCCAGCAGCCCACAAATCGATGAGCAGTTCTTC
TRBV7-2	TRBJ1-3	-	-	CASSVGGSGNTIYF	TGTGCCAGCAGCGTCGGGGGTTCTGGAAACACCATATATTTT
TRBV12-3/TRBV12-4	TRBJ2-4	-	-	CASSLTATNIQYF	TGTGCCAGCAGTTTAACCGCTACCAACATTCAGTACTTC
TRBV6-2/TRBV6-3	TRBJ2-1	TRBD1	-	CASSKTTGQQFF	TGTGCCAGCAGTAAGACGACAGGGCAGCAGTTCTTC
TRBV2	TRBJ2-5	-	-	CASSDGGIEETQYF	TGTGCCAGCAGTGACGGGGGTATAGAAGAGACCCAGTACTTC
TRBV10-1	TRBJ1-5	TRBD1	few	CASSDGSGGSGGLGQPQHF	TGCGCCAGCAGTGACGGTTCAGGGGGGAGTGGGGGTCTCGGTCAGCCCCAGCATTTT
TRBV28	TRBJ2-3	-	-	CASSFSRDELGYF	TGTGCCAGCAGTTTTTCCAGGGATGAGTTGGGGTATTTT
TRBV11-1	TRBJ2-1	-	-	CASSLRTDNEQFF	TGTGCCAGCAGCTTAAGGACAGACAATGAGCAGTTCTTC
TRBV6-5	TRBJ1-1	-	-	CASTLDRHTEAFF	TGTGCCAGCACCCTGGACAGACACACTGAAGCTTTCTTT
TRBV30	TRBJ1-1	-	-	CAWSRLGTEAFF	TGTGCCTGGAGTCGCCTCGGCACTGAAGCTTTCTTT
TRBV2	TRBJ2-5	TRBD2	-	CASRRTSGGGKTQYF	TGTGCCAGCAGGCGGACTAGCGGGGGCGGGAAGACCCAGTACTTC
TRBV9	TRBJ2-5	TRBD2	-	CASSELAGGRETQYF	TGTGCCAGCAGTGAGCTAGCGGGGGGGCGAGAGACCCAGTACTTC
TRBV27	TRBJ1-2	TRBD1	-	CASRDRGRFEGYTF	TGTGCCAGCAGAGACAGGGGGCGCTTTGAGGGCTACACCTTC
TRBV2	TRBJ2-2	TRBD2	-	CASSPPGGTGELFF	TGTGCCAGCAGCCCTCCGGGGGGCACCGGGGAGCTGTTTTTT
TRBV5-6	TRBJ1-2	TRBD1	-	CASSGETTGNGYTF	TGTGCCAGCAGCGGGGAAACGACAGGGAATGGCTACACCTTC
TRBV28	TRBJ2-7	-	-	CASSLGPGYNYEQYF	TGTGCCAGCAGTTTAGGCCCAGGGTATAACTACGAGCAGTACTTC
TRBV19	TRBJ1-1	-	-	CASSIFRGRNTEAFF	TGTGCCAGTAGTATATTTAGGGGAAGGAACACTGAAGCTTTCTTT
TRBV5-4	TRBJ2-7	TRBD1	-	CASSLDAGGYEQYF	TGTGCCAGCAGCTTGGATGCAGGGGGCTACGAGCAGTACTTC
TRBV19	TRBJ1-5	TRBD1	-	CASMGQGQPQPQHF	TGTGCCAGTATGGGACAGGGACAGCCTCAGCCCCAGCATTTT
TRBV30	TRBJ2-3	TRBD2	-	CAWSGTSGSGTDTQYF	TGTGCCTGGAGTGGGACTAGCGGGAGTGGCACAGATACGCAGTATTTT
TRBV11-2	TRBJ1-2	TRBD1	-	CASSFIVPKQRTGLRGYTF	TGTGCCAGCAGCTTCATAGTCCCAAAACAAAGGACAGGGTTACGAGGCTACACCTTC
TRBV29-1	TRBJ2-3	TRBD2	-	CSVGEGPDTQYF	TGCAGCGTTGGGGAGGGACCAGATACGCAGTATTTT
TRBV4-1	TRBJ1-3	-	-	CASSQLASRRVSGNTIYF	TGCGCCAGCAGCCAACTCGCCTCCAGGAGGGTCTCAGGAAACACCATATATTTT
TRBV27	TRBJ1-2	-	-	CASSRYDLNGYTF	TGTGCCAGCAGCAGATATGATTTAAATGGCTACACCTTC
TRBV5-1	TRBJ2-5	-	-	CASTLGLRGETQYF	TGCGCCAGCACCCTGGGACTCAGGGGGGAGACCCAGTACTTC
TRBV5-6	TRBJ1-2	TRBD1	-	CASTKQGAGDYTF	TGTGCCAGCACAAAACAGGGGGCGGGGGACTACACCTTC
TRBV5-1	TRBJ2-2	-	-	CASSSGFNTGELFF	TGCGCCAGCAGCTCGGGGTTTAACACCGGGGAGCTGTTTTTT
TRBV2	TRBJ2-7	-	once	CASRLQFPSYEQYF	TGTGCCAGCAGGCTACAGTTTCCATCCTACGAGCAGTACTTC
TRBV5-1	TRBJ1-1	TRBD1	-	CASSPDGQAGGAFF	TGCGCCAGCAGCCCAGACGGACAGGCAGGTGGAGCTTTCTTT
TRBV7-9	TRBJ2-1	-	-	CASSYRVGEQFF	TGTGCCAGCAGTTACAGGGTAGGCGAGCAGTTCTTC